The 27 T cell receptor beta chains given below trace back to one sample, sequenced in a study of blood T cells in healthy people across ages. Using a J-beta primer mix together with a sample-barcoded 5' primer, a second PCR was run for roughly 6 to 12 cycles. Using its own MiXCR run on the 5' RACE reads, TCRdb lists one record per CDR3 protein. Counted here are roughly 1.9 million distinct CDR3 sequences, 30% to 40% occurring once; the ten biggest clones make up under 30%. The sample was blood. These receptors originate from a human donor in good health.

The chain couples TRBV29-1 to TRBJ1-2; D is perhaps TRBD1 (5 bases). The germline CDR1 and CDR2 sequences are SQVTM and ANQGSEA. The CDR3 consists of 13 residues. Trimming stripped 4 bases from V and 5 bases from J, with 14 bases between. The CDR3 nucleotides are TGCAGCGTTGCCGGGGCCTCAACTTATGGCTACACCTTC. Translation: CSVAGASTYGYTF.

This clonotype was recorded a few times. The germline gene is not matched at one end of the junction; a read error may be the cause. The chain links TRBV29-1 to TRBJ2-1, with 9 bases fitting TRBD2. CDR1 and CDR2 from the germline V gene are SQVTM and ANQGSEA. This CDR3 contains 15 residues. CDR3 loop: CSVALAGRSYNELFF. The CDR3 DNA follows: TGCAGCGTCGCTCTAGCGGGAAGGTCCTACAATGAGCTGTTCTTC.

This clonotype has only a few counts. The rearrangement links TRBV20-1 to TRBJ1-4, with D perhaps TRBD1 (5 bases). This CDR3 is built from 14 residues. With 0 bases removed from V and 3 bases from J, the gap between germline ends came to 8 bases. Germline-derived CDR1 and CDR2 are DFQATT and SNEGSKA (reference sequence). The CDR3 here is CSARDPGPNEKLFF. CDR3 nucleotide sequence: TGCAGTGCTAGAGATCCGGGACCTAATGAAAAACTGTTTTTT.

This chain links TRBV29-1 with TRBJ1-1, with unresolved D. In germline, CDR1 is SQVTM, CDR2 ANQGSEA. There are 14 residues in the CDR3. Trimming stripped 4 bases from V and 1 base from J, with 13 bases between. CDR3 in DNA: TGCAGCGTTGGGTCACCCGGGTCGAACACTGAAGCTTTCTTT. Protein sequence: CSVGSPGSNTEAFF.

The chain is built from TRBV7-9 and TRBJ2-4; D might be TRBD1 or TRBD2, each matching 5 bases. Trimming left V 5 bases short and J 8 bases short, with 16 bases between. The germline CDR1 and CDR2 sequences are SEHNR and FQNEAQ (reference sequence). This CDR3 spans 14 amino acids. The CDR3 DNA reads TGTGCCAGCAGCGGAGGACAAAGGGCGGACATTCAGTACTTC. It codes for CASSGGQRADIQYF.

This clonotype appeared a few times. The chain employs TRBV5-4 and TRBJ2-5, with 10 bases identical to TRBD2. After removal of 4 bases from V and 0 bases from J, the junction contained 6 bases not matched to a gene. Germline V gene lookup returns CDR1 SGHNT and CDR2 YYREEE (reference sequence). CDR3 length equals 16 residues. DNA of the CDR3: TGTGCCAGCAGCCTAGGACTAGCGGCGTACCAAGAGACCCAGTACTTC. It encodes CASSLGLAAYQETQYF.

The chain carries TRBV29-1 and TRBJ2-7; D gene ambiguous. This CDR3 region has 13 residues. V lost 7 bases and J 0 bases, leaving 13 bases between the germline ends. CDR1 is SQVTM, CDR2 ANQGSEA, per germline. The CDR3 sequence is CSALDGASYEQYF. CDR3 sequence (DNA): TGCAGCGCCCTCGACGGTGCCTCCTACGAGCAGTACTTC.

This sequence joins TRBV7-8 and TRBJ1-4, with TRBD1 as a possible D gene (6 bases). V was clipped by 8 bases and J by 6 bases, with 22 bases between them. This CDR3 comprises 16 residues. Germline V gene sequence: CDR1 SGHVS, CDR2 FQNEAQ. CDR3 coding DNA: TGTGCCAGCGACCAAAGACCGGGCAGGGGAGATGAAAAACTGTTTTTT. Its protein is CASDQRPGRGDEKLFF.

This rearrangement joins TRBV12-3 or TRBV12-4 to TRBJ2-3, with D possibly matching TRBD1 (5 bases). Trimming stripped 6 bases from V and 9 bases from J, with 13 bases between. This CDR3 is 12 amino acids long. CDR3 DNA: TGTGCCAGCAGAACAGGCCTCAAGACGCAGTATTTT. Translated: CASRTGLKTQYF.

The chain is built from TRBV12-3 or TRBV12-4 and TRBJ1-2; D ambiguous. The V end lost 5 bases, the J end lost 4 bases, and 14 bases lay between the germline ends. The CDR3 is 14 amino acids. CDR3 region: CASSRLNPLYGYTF. CDR3 bases: TGTGCCAGCAGTCGCCTTAACCCCCTCTATGGCTACACCTTC.

The rearrangement links TRBV6-2 or TRBV6-3 to TRBJ1-5, with D uncertain. CDR3 length: 16 amino acids. With 2 bases removed from V and 2 bases from J, the gap between germline ends came to 13 bases. The germline CDR1 and CDR2 sequences are MNHEY and SVGEGT. As DNA, the CDR3 is TGTGCCAGCAGTTACCCGTATCCCGGACGCAATCAGCCCCAGCATTTT. This sequence encodes CASSYPYPGRNQPQHF.

The chain recombines TRBV5-1 with TRBJ2-4, with 7 bases matching TRBD2. The germline gives CDR1 SGHRS, CDR2 YFSETQ. Trimming removed 0 bases from V and 9 bases from J; junction bases left unmatched: 3. The CDR3 has 13 residues. CDR3 sequence reads: CASSLVPGGIQYF. CDR3 coding DNA: TGCGCCAGCAGCTTGGTGCCGGGGGGCATTCAGTACTTC. The entire variable domain, with the rest obtained from reference TRBV5-1 and TRBJ2-4, is as follows: KAGVTQTPRYLIKTRGQQVTLSCSPISGHRSVSWYQQTPGQGLQFLFEYFSETQRNKGNFPGRFSGRQFSNSRSEMNVSTLELGDSALYLCASSLVPGGIQYFGAGTRLSVL.

This chain connects TRBV27 to TRBJ2-5, with 10 bases lining up with TRBD1. The J call is uncertain, as TRBJ2-7 better fits the DNA end. The CDR3 contains 16 residues. Germline V CDR1 and CDR2: MNHEY, SMNVEV (reference sequence). CDR3 sequence reads: CASNKLGTGATYEQYF. As DNA, the CDR3 is TGTGCCAGCAATAAATTGGGGACAGGGGCTACCTACGAGCAGTACTTC.

The CDR3 protein is CASSPRGVGGPQTQYF. The CDR3 DNA reads as TGTGCCAGCAGCCCCCGGGGAGTGGGGGGGCCCCAGACCCAGTACTTC. V usage is TRBV7-8 and J usage is TRBJ2-5; D perhaps matches TRBD2 (7 bases). Between the trimmed V and J ends, which lost 5 bases and 6 bases, there was a span of 22 bases. The CDR3 runs to 16 residues. Germline assignment: CDR1 SGHVS and CDR2 FQNEAQ.

The chain has TRBV9 and TRBJ2-6, with D possibly being TRBD2 (5 bases). This CDR3 comprises 14 residues. V was trimmed by 0 bases and J by 4 bases, leaving 5 bases between them. Germline V lookup: CDR1 SGDLS, CDR2 YYNGEE. The CDR3 DNA is TGTGCCAGCAGCGTAGGGGAGGGGGCCAACGTCCTGACTTTC. This gives the protein CASSVGEGANVLTF.

This clonotype has more than one count but fewer than ten. The chain has TRBV6-1 and TRBJ2-5; D is unresolved. V was pared by 5 bases and J by 5 bases, with 12 bases between. From germline, CDR1 is MNHNS and CDR2 SASEGT. The CDR3 runs 13 residues. CDR3 nucleotide sequence: TGTGCCAGCAGTACCCAGCGCTTCGAGACCCAGTACTTC. Translated, it gives CASSTQRFETQYF.

The V call is TRBV9, the J call TRBJ1-1, with 7 positions matching TRBD1. The CDR3 is made up of 14 amino acids. J gave up 7 bases and V 3 bases, and 9 bases lay outside the gene matches. Germline CDR1 SGDLS, CDR2 YYNGEE. The CDR3 DNA reads as TGTGCCAGCAGCGCCCCGGGACAGTTGGTTGAAGCTTTCTTT. Protein sequence: CASSAPGQLVEAFF.

CDR3: CASSSGTGLTEAFF. The CDR3 bases are TGTGCCAGCAGCTCAGGGACAGGGCTAACTGAAGCTTTCTTT. The chain links TRBV7-3 to TRBJ1-1; 9 bases are shared with TRBD1. Germline values: CDR1 SGHTA, CDR2 FQGTGA. The CDR3 is made up of 14 amino acids. Losses at the gene ends were 4 bases for V and 5 bases for J; bases not matched to a gene: 5. The full variable domain, its missing parts supplied by reference TRBV7-3 and TRBJ1-1, is GAGVSQTPSNKVTEKGKYVELRCDPISGHTALYWYRQSLGQGPEFLIYFQGTGAADDSGLPNDRFFAVRPEGSVSTLKIQRTERGDSAVYLCASSSGTGLTEAFFGQGTRLTVV.

The rearrangement links TRBV18 to TRBJ1-5; D is perhaps TRBD1 (5 bases). This CDR3 has 15 amino acids. In germline, CDR1 is KGHSH, CDR2 LQKENI. The ends were cut back, 1 base at V and 3 bases at J, with 10 bases in the middle. CDR3 in amino acids: CASSPLQGYNQPQHF. The CDR3 region has the DNA TGTGCCAGCTCACCACTTCAGGGATACAATCAGCCCCAGCATTTT.

This chain uses TRBV28 with TRBJ2-7, with 9 bases matching TRBD1. The CDR3 extends over 15 amino acids. Germline CDR1 and CDR2: MDHEN and SYDVKM. The J segment lost 0 bases and the V segment lost 5 bases, leaving 5 bases of the junction unmatched. The CDR3 reads CASSGTGFLSYEQYF. CDR3 DNA sequence: TGTGCCAGCAGTGGGACAGGGTTCCTCTCCTACGAGCAGTACTTC. Based on the CDR3 plus reference TRBV28 and TRBJ2-7, the full variable domain is DVKVTQSSRYLVKRTGEKVFLECVQDMDHENMFWYRQDPGLGLRLIYFSYDVKMKEKGDIPEGYSVSREKKERFSLILESASTNQTSMYLCASSGTGFLSYEQYFGPGTRLTVT.

V gene TRBV11-1 combines with J gene TRBJ1-2; unclear D gene. From germline, CDR1 is SGHAT and CDR2 FQDESV (reference sequence). V lost 6 bases, J lost 4 bases, and 21 bases lay in between. This CDR3 region has 16 residues. CDR3 DNA sequence: TGTGCCAGCAGACCCAACCCCGGGGTAGGCGTCTATGGCTACACCTTC. It specifies CASRPNPGVGVYGYTF.

The CDR3 region has the DNA TGCAGTGCTAGACCAGAAGGGGGCTACACAGATACGCAGTATTTT. It encodes CSARPEGGYTDTQYF. The gene calls are TRBV20-1 and TRBJ2-3; TRBD1 agrees at 7 bases. CDR1 and CDR2 (germline): DFQATT, SNEGSKA (reference sequence). The CDR3 runs 15 residues. Trimming took 2 bases from V and 2 from J; bases not matched to a gene: 7.

This clonotype was seen a few times. The chain uses TRBV29-1 and TRBJ2-5; TRBD2 is a possible D gene (5 bases). The V gene's germline CDR1 is SQVTM and CDR2 ANQGSEA. This CDR3 is 16 amino acids long. Trimming pared 0 bases from V and 0 bases from J, leaving 14 bases between. CDR3 DNA sequence: TGCAGCGTTGAAGAGGACGGCCGGGATTACCAAGAGACCCAGTACTTC. Amino acid sequence: CSVEEDGRDYQETQYF. Variable domain in full (rest from reference TRBV29-1 and TRBJ2-5): SAVISQKPSRDICQRGTSLTIQCQVDSQVTMMFWYRQQPGQSLTLIATANQGSEATYESGFVIDKFPISRPNLTFSTLTVSNMSPEDSSIYLCSVEEDGRDYQETQYFGPGTRLLVL.

The chain's CDR3 is CASSQFRGQETQYF. As DNA, the CDR3 is TGTGCCAGCAGTCAATTCAGGGGACAAGAGACCCAGTACTTC. This chain uses TRBV28 with TRBJ2-5, with D perhaps matching TRBD1 (6 bases). The CDR3 sequence is 14 residues long. Germline CDR1 is MDHEN and CDR2 is SYDVKM. V lost 5 bases and J 2 bases, leaving 12 bases between the germline ends.

The chain carries TRBV3-1 and TRBJ2-5; 8 nucleotides agree with TRBD1. The end of the DNA aligns better with TRBJ2-7, so the J call may be wrong. The CDR3 extends over 14 amino acids. The germline CDR1 and CDR2 sequences are LGHDT and YNNKEL (reference sequence). Here the CDR3 DNA reads TGTGCCAGCAGCTTGGAGGACAGGGTGCACGAGCAGTACTTC. Protein: CASSLEDRVHEQYF.

This clonotype is a singleton in its sample. The chain combines TRBV11-1 with TRBJ2-1, with TRBD2 matching 8 bases. The CDR3 spans 15 residues. The V and J ends lost 5 bases and 5 bases, in that order; junction bases with no gene match: 8. CDR1 is SGHAT, CDR2 FQDESV, per germline (reference sequence). The CDR3 spells CASSLSGTSNNEQFF. The CDR3 DNA reads as TGTGCCAGCAGCCTATCCGGGACTAGTAACAATGAGCAGTTCTTC.

This clonotype was found many times. The rearrangement uses TRBV20-1 and TRBJ2-1, with 7 positions matching TRBD1. Trimming at V came to 5 bases and at J to 4 bases, leaving 5 bases not matched to a gene. The length of the CDR3 is 13 residues. Germline V gives CDR1 DFQATT, CDR2 SNEGSKA (reference sequence). The CDR3 DNA reads as TGCAGTGCTCGCCGGGACAGATACAATGAGCAGTTCTTC. Its translation is CSARRDRYNEQFF.